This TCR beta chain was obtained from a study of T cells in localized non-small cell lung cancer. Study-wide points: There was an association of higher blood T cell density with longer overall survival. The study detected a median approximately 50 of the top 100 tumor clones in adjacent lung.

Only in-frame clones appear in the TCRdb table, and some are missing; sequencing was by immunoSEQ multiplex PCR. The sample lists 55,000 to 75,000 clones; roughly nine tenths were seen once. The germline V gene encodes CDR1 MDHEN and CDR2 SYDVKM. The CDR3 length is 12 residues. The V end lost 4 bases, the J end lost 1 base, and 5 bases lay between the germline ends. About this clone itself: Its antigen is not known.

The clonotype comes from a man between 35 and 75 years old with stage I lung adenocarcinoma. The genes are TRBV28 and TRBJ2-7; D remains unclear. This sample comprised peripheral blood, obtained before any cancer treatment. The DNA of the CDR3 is TGTGCCAGCAGTTACAGATCCTACGAGCAGTACTTC. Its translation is CASSYRSYEQYF.